The sequence of this T cell receptor (beta chain) was determined in a study of technical replicates of blood from four donors. The method was immunoSEQ multiplex PCR; TCRdb's version includes in-frame clones alone and lacks a portion of them. The sample lists under 50,000 clones, about 96% seen once, with around 0.38% in the top ten. CDR3 length: 15 residues. CDR1 and CDR2 from the germline V gene are ENHRY and SYGVKD. With V trimmed by 2 bases and J by 0 bases, 4 bases remained unmatched. The chain uses TRBV10-3 and TRBJ2-7, with 7 bases matching TRBD1. The sample consisted of T cells isolated from PBMCs. This TCR was recovered from a human donor in good health. The CDR3 region is CAISETGTVSYEQYF. CDR3 bases: TGTGCCATCAGTGAGACCGGGACAGTCTCCTACGAGCAGTACTTC.